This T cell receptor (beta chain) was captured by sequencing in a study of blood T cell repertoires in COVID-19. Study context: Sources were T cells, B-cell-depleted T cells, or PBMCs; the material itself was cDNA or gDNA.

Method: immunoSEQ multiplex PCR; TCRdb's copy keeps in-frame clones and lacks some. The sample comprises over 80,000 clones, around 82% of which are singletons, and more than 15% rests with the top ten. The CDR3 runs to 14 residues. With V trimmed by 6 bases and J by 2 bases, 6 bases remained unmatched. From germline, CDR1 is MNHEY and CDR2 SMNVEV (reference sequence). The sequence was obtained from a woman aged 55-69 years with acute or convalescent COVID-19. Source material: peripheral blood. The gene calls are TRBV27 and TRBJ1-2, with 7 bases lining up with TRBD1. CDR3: CASRPSGGNYGYTF. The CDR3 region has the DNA TGTGCCAGCAGGCCTTCAGGGGGGAACTATGGCTACACCTTC.